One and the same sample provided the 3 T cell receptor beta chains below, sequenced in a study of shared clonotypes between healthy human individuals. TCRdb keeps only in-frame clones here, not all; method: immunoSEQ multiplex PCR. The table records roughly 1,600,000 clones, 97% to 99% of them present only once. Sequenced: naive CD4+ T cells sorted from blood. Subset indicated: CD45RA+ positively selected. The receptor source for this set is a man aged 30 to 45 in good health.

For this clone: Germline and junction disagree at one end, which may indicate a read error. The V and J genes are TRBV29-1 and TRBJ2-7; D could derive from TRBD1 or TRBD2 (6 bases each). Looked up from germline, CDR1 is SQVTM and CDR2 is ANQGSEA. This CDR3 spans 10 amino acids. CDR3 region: CSLEERGEDF. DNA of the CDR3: TGCAGCCTAGAAGAGAGGGGGGAGGACTTC.

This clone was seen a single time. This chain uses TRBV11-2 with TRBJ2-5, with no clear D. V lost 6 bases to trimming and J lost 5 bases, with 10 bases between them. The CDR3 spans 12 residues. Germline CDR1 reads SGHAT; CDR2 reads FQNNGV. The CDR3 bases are TGTGCCAGCAGTCTTTTCCGGGAGACCCAGTACTTC. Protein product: CASSLFRETQYF.

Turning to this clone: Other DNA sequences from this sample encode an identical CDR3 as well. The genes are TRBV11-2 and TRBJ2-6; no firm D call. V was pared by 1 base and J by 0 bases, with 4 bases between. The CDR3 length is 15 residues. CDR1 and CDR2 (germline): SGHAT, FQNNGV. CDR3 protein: CASSLGRSGANVLTF. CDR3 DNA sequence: TGTGCCAGCAGCTTAGGACGCTCTGGGGCCAACGTCCTGACTTTC. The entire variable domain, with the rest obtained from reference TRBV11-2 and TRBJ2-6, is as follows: EAGVAQSPRYKIIEKRQSVAFWCNPISGHATLYWYQQILGQGPKLLIQFQNNGVVDDSQLPKDRFSAERLKGVDSTLKIQPAKLEDSAVYLCASSLGRSGANVLTFGAGSRLTVL.